This T cell receptor (beta chain) was recorded in a study of blood T cell repertoires in COVID-19. Study context: Samples representing acute and convalescent COVID-19 were sourced from the United States, Italy and Spain. T cells, B-cell-depleted T cells, or PBMCs supplied cDNA or gDNA.

Trimming cost V 0 bases and J 1 base, with 6 bases left between them. Looked up from germline, CDR1 is MNHEY and CDR2 is SVGAGI. The CDR3 totals 15 residues. Original handling: From reference gene primer amplification, estimates of nucleated cell counts were derived. Produced via immunoSEQ multiplex PCR; TCRdb's table is partial and in-frame only. V and J calls and clone size come straight from that table; D and trimming were deduced from the DNA. This table has approximately 500,000 clones, less than 90% appearing once. Followed over time, Seattle patients had been enrolled while infection was active.

This clonotype was obtained from a woman aged 45-60 years with COVID-19, enrolled during active disease. V usage is TRBV6-5 and J usage is TRBJ2-2, with D possibly TRBD2 on 5 matching bases. Sequenced: peripheral blood. The CDR3 reads CASSYSRVNTGELFF. In DNA, the CDR3 is TGTGCCAGCAGTTACTCGCGGGTGAACACCGGGGAGCTGTTTTTT.